The rows below give T cell receptor beta chains drawn from one sample of a study of blood T cell repertoires in COVID-19. Measured with immunoSEQ multiplex PCR; TCRdb has only the in-frame clones, and not every one. Of hundreds of thousands of clones listed, around 88% were seen once; the top ten hold 7.1%. Sequencing used peripheral blood. These TCRs come from a woman aged 55-70 years with COVID-19, enrolled during active disease. CDR3s include the opening cysteine and the closing phenylalanine or tryptophan. Fields, in order: clone size, V gene, J gene, D gene, CDR3 DNA, CDR3 protein. A D gene is named only where the DNA matches it firmly. Clone size appears in some rows only: once, few, many, or a class for an expanded clone.

NA	TRBV30	TRBJ1-3	TRBD1	TGTGCCTGGAGTTGGGACAGTCTCTCTGGAAACACCATATATTTT	CAWSWDSLSGNTIYF
NA	TRBV27	TRBJ2-7	TRBD2	TGTGCCAGCAGTTTATCTATCCGGGGGGGCGGGTACGAGCAGTACTTC	CASSLSIRGGGYEQYF
NA	TRBV3-1/TRBV3-2	TRBJ2-3	NA	TGTGCCAGCAGCCAAGCTGGGCGCCCCCGGGGAAGGGTCACAGATACGCAGTATTTT	CASSQAGRPRGRVTDTQYF
NA	TRBV30	TRBJ1-3	TRBD1	TGTGCCTGGAGTGTCCCAGGGGGAGGAAACACCATATATTTT	CAWSVPGGGNTIYF
NA	TRBV13	TRBJ1-6	TRBD1	TGTGCCAGCAGCATCTTAGGGACAGCCTCGGCACCCCTCCACTTT	CASSILGTASAPLHF
NA	TRBV3-1/TRBV3-2	TRBJ1-1	TRBD1	TGTGCCAGCAGCCAAGGTGGTCCGGGACAGGGTTCTCAAGCTTTCTTT	CASSQGGPGQGSQAFF
NA	TRBV5-6	TRBJ1-1	TRBD1	TGTGCCAGCACCCTGGACAGGGGTTATGCTGAAGCTTTCTTT	CASTLDRGYAEAFF
few	TRBV6-6	TRBJ1-3	NA	TGTGCCAGCCGGGGGGCTGGAAACACCATATATTTT	CASRGAGNTIYF
NA	TRBV6-1	TRBJ1-5	NA	TGTGCCAGCAGTGGAGGTGGAGGAACTTATAGCAATCAGCCCCAGCATTTT	CASSGGGGTYSNQPQHF
NA	TRBV27	TRBJ1-6	NA	TGTGCCAGCAGTACCGGGAGGGGCTTTAATTCACCCCTCCACTTT	CASSTGRGFNSPLHF
once	TRBV2	TRBJ2-1	NA	TGTGCCAGCAGTTACCGGGTCGTCGGGGAGCAGTTCTTC	CASSYRVVGEQFF
few	TRBV4-3	TRBJ1-4	NA	TGCGCCAGCAGCCAAGATGCGGCGGACTTCGGGGAAAAACTGTTTTTT	CASSQDAADFGEKLFF
NA	TRBV3-1/TRBV3-2	TRBJ1-3	NA	TGTGCCAGCAGCCAAGGCGGCGGGCGCTCTGGAAACACCATATATTTT	CASSQGGGRSGNTIYF
NA	TRBV12-5	TRBJ1-5	NA	TGTGCTAGTGCTCCCGAGGGCGGATTAAGCAATCAGCCCCAGCATTTT	CASAPEGGLSNQPQHF
NA	TRBV5-6	TRBJ2-7	TRBD2	TGTGCCAGCAGCCGGGGGGTCCAACGCTTAGCCGAGCAGTACTTC	CASSRGVQRLAEQYF
few	TRBV4-1	TRBJ1-3	NA	TGCGCCAGCAGCCAAGTAATAAGAGGCTCTGGAAACACCATATATTTT	CASSQVIRGSGNTIYF
NA	TRBV25-1	TRBJ1-2	NA	TGTGCCAGCAGTTTCACTCCCTATGGCTACACCTTC	CASSFTPYGYTF
NA	TRBV9	TRBJ2-5	NA	TGTGCCAGCAGCGCGAACAGACAGTCCACGGAGACCCAGTACTTC	CASSANRQSTETQYF
NA	TRBV19	TRBJ2-6	TRBD2	TGTGCCAGTCGCAAGACCGCCAGCGGGGACTACTCTGGGGCCAACGTCCTGACTTTC	CASRKTASGDYSGANVLTF
NA	TRBV9	TRBJ2-1	NA	TGTGCCAGCAGCGTAGCTCACAGGGATGAGCAGTTCTTC	CASSVAHRDEQFF
NA	TRBV14	TRBJ1-1	NA	TGTGCCAGCAGCCAAGACCCATACACTGAAGCTTTCTTT	CASSQDPYTEAFF
once	TRBV11-1	TRBJ2-3	NA	TGTGCCAGCAGCTCCCCCAAACGCAGCGCAGATACGCAGTATTTT	CASSSPKRSADTQYF
NA	TRBV6-1	TRBJ1-5	NA	TGTGCCAGCAGTGATCCCCTCTATCGTCGCGGTCAGCCCCAGCATTTT	CASSDPLYRRGQPQHF
NA	TRBV2	TRBJ1-2	NA	TGTGCCAGCACCCGGGATTTAACTAACTATGGCTACACCTTC	CASTRDLTNYGYTF
NA	TRBV9	TRBJ2-7	TRBD1	TGTGCCAGCAGCCCCCGTCTGGACAGGGGGAGCTCCTACGAGCAGTACTTC	CASSPRLDRGSSYEQYF
NA	TRBV5-1	TRBJ1-6	TRBD1	TGCGCCAGCAGCTGGGGGACAGCTAGAATCGATAATTCACCCCTCCACTTT	CASSWGTARIDNSPLHF
NA	TRBV4-1	TRBJ2-7	TRBD2	TGCGCCAGCAGCCAAGAGGAGGCTAGCGGGGGGAATTACGAGCAGTACTTC	CASSQEEASGGNYEQYF
NA	TRBV7-2	TRBJ2-1	TRBD1	TGTGCCAGCAGTCTTACAGGGGGCATTTACAATGAGCAGTTCTTC	CASSLTGGIYNEQFF
NA	TRBV20-1	TRBJ2-3	TRBD2	TGCAGTGCTAGTTACGGGGGGGAGGCAGATACGCAGTATTTT	CSASYGGEADTQYF
NA	TRBV12-3/TRBV12-4	TRBJ1-2	NA	TGTGCCAGCAGTTTGGGGCAGATCTATGGCTACACCTTC	CASSLGQIYGYTF
few	TRBV6-1	TRBJ1-2	NA	TGTGCCAGCACTGAAGGGAGCAGGGCAAATGGCTACACCTTC	CASTEGSRANGYTF
NA	TRBV5-5	TRBJ2-3	NA	TGTGCCAGCAGCTTTATCCCCATCGGTAGCACAGATACGCAGTATTTT	CASSFIPIGSTDTQYF